The sequence of this T cell receptor (beta chain) was determined in a study of CD8 T cells in Susac syndrome. Reverse transcription of roughly 0.5 to 1 ug RNA used random hexamers. TCRdb re-derived calls from the immunoSEQ multiplex PCR reads in MiXCR, one entry per CDR3 protein. The sample lists around 160,000 distinct CDR3 sequences, roughly 93% occurring once. This TCR derives from a human donor in good health. Sequencing was done on a sample of CD4+ T cells from PBMCs.

In DNA form, the CDR3 reads TGTGCCAGCTTCGGCCCCGGACAGGGCTCCTACGAGCAGTACTTC. Translated: CASFGPGQGSYEQYF. The rearrangement joins TRBV6-1 to TRBJ2-7, with 8 bases fitting TRBD1. The CDR3 has 15 amino acids. CDR1 and CDR2 from the germline V gene are MNHNS and SASEGT. J lost 0 bases, V lost 8 bases, and 9 bases had no gene match.